This passage covers 28 T cell receptor beta chains from one sample sequenced in a study of blood T cell repertoires in COVID-19. Here immunoSEQ multiplex PCR was the method, and the copy in TCRdb shows in-frame clones only, minus some. The sample has under 400,000 clones, more than 75% seen once; the top ten hold less than 11%. The specimen sequenced was peripheral blood. These receptors all come from a woman in her thirties with COVID-19, enrolled during active disease.

The V call is TRBV2, the J call TRBJ2-5; possible D gene TRBD1, 6 bases. The germline V and J ends were trimmed by 3 bases and 4 bases, with 12 bases remaining between them. The CDR3 is 14 amino acids. Per the germline V gene, CDR1 is SNHLY and CDR2 is FYNNEI. The CDR3 coding sequence is TGTGCCAGCAGTGATACAGGGAGTGCAGAGACCCAGTACTTC. It yields the protein CASSDTGSAETQYF.

The genes are TRBV15 and TRBJ2-1; 9 nucleotides align to TRBD2. The CDR3 extends over 17 amino acids. V dropped 2 bases and J dropped 7; count of bases not matched to a gene: 12. Per the germline V gene, CDR1 is LNHNV and CDR2 is YYDKDF (reference sequence). DNA for the CDR3: TGTGCCACCAGCAGATATGGGTATAGCGGGAGTCCGAATGAGCAGTTCTTC. Translating it yields CATSRYGYSGSPNEQFF.

This clone is a singleton in its sample. CDR3 protein: CASSDSGYTEAFF. CDR3 in DNA: TGCGCCAGCAGTGATTCAGGGTACACTGAAGCTTTCTTT. The rearrangement joins TRBV4-1 to TRBJ1-1, with D possibly matching TRBD1 (5 bases). The CDR3 length is 13 residues. The germline CDR1 and CDR2 sequences are MGHRA and YSYEKL. The ends were cut back, 6 bases at V and 3 bases at J, with 11 bases in the middle.

The genes are TRBV7-9 and TRBJ1-1; D might be TRBD1 (5 bases). V lost 5 bases and J lost 5, with 18 bases in between. The CDR3 has 15 amino acids. From germline, CDR1 is SEHNR and CDR2 FQNEAQ (reference sequence). This CDR3 reads CASSLRERGRTEAFF. In DNA, the CDR3 is TGTGCCAGCAGCCTTAGAGAGCGGGGGAGGACTGAAGCTTTCTTT.

This sequence joins TRBV6-5 and TRBJ2-7; 9 positions match TRBD2. CDR1 and CDR2 (germline): MNHEY, SVGAGI. Losses at the gene ends were 3 bases for V and 4 bases for J; bases not matched to a gene: 7. The CDR3 sequence is 15 residues long. The CDR3 loop is CASSYSREGLYEQYF. In DNA form, the CDR3 reads TGTGCCAGCAGTTATTCGCGGGAGGGCCTTTACGAGCAGTACTTC.

The chain couples TRBV29-1 to TRBJ1-1; D is uncertain. Germline V gives CDR1 SQVTM, CDR2 ANQGSEA. The CDR3 covers 10 residues. Trimming took 3 bases from V and 5 from J, leaving 4 bases between them. The CDR3: CSVDLTEAFF. The CDR3 region has the DNA TGCAGCGTTGATCTGACTGAAGCTTTCTTT.

The gene calls are TRBV5-6 and TRBJ1-2; 8 bases align to TRBD1. V lost 4 bases, J lost 4 bases, and 3 bases stayed unmatched. The CDR3 loop spans 13 amino acids. The germline CDR1 and CDR2 sequences are SGHDT and YYEEEE. CDR3 protein: CASSVGTGYGYTF. As DNA, the CDR3 is TGTGCCAGCAGCGTGGGGACAGGCTATGGCTACACCTTC.

The rearrangement links TRBV19 to TRBJ2-5, with TRBD2 identical over 8 bases. Germline V gene data show CDR1 as LNHDA and CDR2 as SQIVND (reference sequence). The CDR3 consists of 14 residues. The junction had 5 bases not matched to a gene; V was cut back by 3 bases and J by 5 bases. CDR3 region: CASSIRAGGETQYF. CDR3 in DNA: TGTGCCAGTAGTATCCGTGCGGGGGGCGAGACCCAGTACTTC.

The chain couples TRBV5-5 to TRBJ2-7, with TRBD1 matching 9 bases. Looked up from germline, CDR1 is SGHKS and CDR2 is YYEKEE (reference sequence). The CDR3 loop spans 15 amino acids. The ends lost 4 bases at V and 2 bases at J; junction bases unmatched: 7. CDR3 nucleotides: TGTGCCAGCAGCCGCACAGGGGGCTATACCTACGAGCAGTACTTC. The encoded protein is CASSRTGGYTYEQYF.

This clone was counted once. The CDR3 sequence: CASSGGLAGENNEQFF. In DNA, the CDR3 is TGTGCCAGCAGCGGGGGGTTAGCGGGAGAAAACAATGAGCAGTTCTTC. The rearrangement uses TRBV9 and TRBJ2-1, with TRBD2 identical over 9 bases. The germline CDR1 and CDR2 sequences are SGDLS and YYNGEE. The length of the CDR3 is 16 residues. Trimming took 3 bases from V and 5 from J; bases not matched to a gene: 9.

The chain uses TRBV4-1 and TRBJ2-7; a possible D gene is TRBD2 (5 bases). This CDR3 is 15 amino acids long. Germline V CDR1 and CDR2: MGHRA, YSYEKL. V shed 4 bases and J shed 3 bases, with 16 bases lying between them. CDR3 bases: TGCGCCAGCAGCCTGGAGGTGAATAATCACTACGAGCAGTACTTC. Translating it yields CASSLEVNNHYEQYF.

J is TRBJ1-3 and V is TRBV5-1; weak D call: TRBD1 (5 bases). CDR1 is SGHRS, CDR2 YFSETQ, per germline. The CDR3 length is 13 residues. The V end lost 5 bases, the J end lost 2 bases, and 8 bases lay between the germline ends. In nucleotides, the CDR3 is TGCGCCAGCAGGACAGTTCCTGGAAACACCATATATTTT. It yields the protein CASRTVPGNTIYF.

The chain employs TRBV28 and TRBJ1-1, with D maybe TRBD1 (5 bases). In germline, CDR1 is MDHEN, CDR2 SYDVKM. V was clipped by 2 bases and J by 5 bases, with 12 bases between them. The CDR3 sequence is 14 residues long. CDR3 amino acids: CASSLIQGRTEAFF. Written as DNA, the CDR3 is TGTGCCAGCAGTTTAATCCAGGGTAGGACTGAAGCTTTCTTT.

The chain recombines TRBV9 with TRBJ2-7, with 7 bases that match TRBD2. In germline, CDR1 is SGDLS, CDR2 YYNGEE. V was pared by 6 bases and J by 4 bases, with 16 bases of the junction left unmatched. This CDR3 contains 16 residues. In nucleotides, the CDR3 is TGTGCCAGCAAGGATTCGCGGGAGCCGTTTTATTACGAGCAGTACTTC. This translates into CASKDSREPFYYEQYF.

V gene TRBV20-1 combines with J gene TRBJ2-7, with a possible D match to TRBD2 (5 bases). The CDR3 covers 11 residues. Trimming pared 3 bases from V and 6 bases from J, leaving 9 bases between. Germline CDR1 DFQATT, CDR2 SNEGSKA (reference sequence). Here the CDR3 reads CSASPLAEQYF. The CDR3 region has the DNA TGCAGTGCTAGCCCCCTAGCCGAGCAGTACTTC.

This clone was picked up one time. The sample holds other DNA sequences that translate to the same CDR3. The chain couples TRBV2 to TRBJ1-5, with D perhaps TRBD1 (5 bases). Germline V gene data show CDR1 as SNHLY and CDR2 as FYNNEI. The CDR3 covers 13 residues. V gave up 8 bases and J gave up 7 bases, with 15 bases separating them. The CDR3 loop reads CASRGTGGQPQHF. In nucleotides, the CDR3 is TGTGCCAGCCGCGGGACGGGGGGACAGCCCCAGCATTTT.

The genes are TRBV30 and TRBJ1-2, with a possible D match to TRBD1 (5 bases). Trimming left V 4 bases short and J 7 bases short, with 13 bases between. CDR1 and CDR2 from the germline V gene are GTSNPN and SVGIG (reference sequence). The CDR3 runs 12 residues. The chain's CDR3 is CAWTKGTPGYTF. DNA for the CDR3: TGTGCCTGGACTAAGGGGACTCCTGGCTACACCTTC.

V gene TRBV10-1 combines with J gene TRBJ2-1; possibly TRBD2 for D (6 bases). This CDR3 region has 14 residues. Germline lookup yields CDR1 WNHNN and CDR2 SYGVQD (reference sequence). Between the trimmed V and J ends, which lost 5 bases and 8 bases, there was a span of 16 bases. In nucleotides, the CDR3 is TGCGCCAGCAGTAACGCGGGAATACGCGATGAGCAGTTCTTC. This gives the protein CASSNAGIRDEQFF.

This clone has only one observation. The rearrangement joins TRBV9 to TRBJ2-3; no reliable D call. CDR3 length equals 16 residues. V was clipped by 0 bases and J by 0 bases, with 11 bases between them. Germline V gene lookup returns CDR1 SGDLS and CDR2 YYNGEE. CDR3 sequence (DNA): TGTGCCAGCAGCGTAGACCCCGCGGTTAGCACAGATACGCAGTATTTT. Translation gives CASSVDPAVSTDTQYF.

V usage is TRBV9 and J usage is TRBJ2-7; 7 bases fit TRBD1. Germline loops: CDR1 SGDLS, CDR2 YYNGEE. The CDR3 totals 14 residues. The J segment lost 2 bases and the V segment lost 2 bases, leaving 4 bases of the junction unmatched. The CDR3 region has the DNA TGTGCCAGCAGCGTCGGGACAGAGCCCTACGAGCAGTACTTC. Translated, it gives CASSVGTEPYEQYF. The full variable domain, with the rest looked up from reference TRBV9 and TRBJ2-7, is DSGVTQTPKHLITATGQRVTLRCSPRSGDLSVYWYQQSLDQGLQFLIQYYNGEERAKGNILERFSAQQFPDLHSELNLSSLELGDSALYFCASSVGTEPYEQYFGPGTRLTVT.

The chain is built from TRBV6-2 or TRBV6-3 and TRBJ1-2, with 8 bases lining up with TRBD1. The germline V gene has CDR1 MNHEY and CDR2 SVGEGT. The CDR3 loop spans 16 amino acids. V lost 4 bases to trimming and J lost 7 bases; unmatched junction nucleotides: 14. This CDR3 is CASSFKPAGTGFGYTF. The CDR3 bases are TGTGCCAGCAGTTTTAAACCAGCCGGGACAGGTTTTGGCTACACCTTC.

V gene TRBV5-1 combines with J gene TRBJ2-7; the match to TRBD2 covers 9 bases. CDR1 SGHRS and CDR2 YFSETQ come from the germline V gene. This CDR3 has 19 residues. With V trimmed by 1 base and J by 3 bases, 17 bases remained unmatched. CDR3: CASSLRSSGTSGILYEQYF. CDR3 DNA sequence: TGCGCCAGCAGCTTGAGGTCTAGCGGGACCTCCGGGATACTCTACGAGCAGTACTTC.

This chain uses TRBV4-1 with TRBJ1-1; D perhaps matches TRBD1 (5 bases). In germline, CDR1 is MGHRA, CDR2 YSYEKL. V gave up 0 bases and J gave up 7 bases, with 12 bases separating them. The CDR3 covers 14 residues. The CDR3 DNA follows: TGCGCCAGCAGCCAAGAAGCAGGGCCCTATGAAGCTTTCTTT. The encoded protein is CASSQEAGPYEAFF.

This chain uses TRBV25-1 with TRBJ1-2; D not certain. Germline V gene data show CDR1 as MGHDK and CDR2 as SYGVNS. The CDR3 has 13 amino acids. V was cut by 1 base and J by 0 bases, with 3 bases left in between. CDR3 protein: CASSESANYGYTF. The CDR3, as DNA: TGTGCCAGCAGTGAATCCGCTAACTATGGCTACACCTTC.

In its sample, this clone was seen a few times. The V and J genes are TRBV4-1 and TRBJ1-5, with 7 positions matching TRBD1. This CDR3 region has 15 residues. Germline CDR1 is MGHRA and CDR2 is YSYEKL. The V and J ends lost 4 bases and 7 bases, in that order; junction bases with no gene match: 10. CDR3 nucleotide sequence: TGCGCCAGCAGCCGCACGACAGGGCTCGGACAGCCCCAGCATTTT. Protein: CASSRTTGLGQPQHF.

The chain uses TRBV7-9 and TRBJ2-7; 9 bases map to TRBD2. Looked up from germline, CDR1 is SEHNR and CDR2 is FQNEAQ (reference sequence). The CDR3 is 14 residues long. Trimming at V came to 6 bases and at J to 2 bases, leaving 5 bases not matched to a gene. The chain's CDR3 is CASSPTSGAYEQYF. The CDR3 DNA is TGTGCCAGCAGTCCGACTAGCGGCGCCTACGAGCAGTACTTC.

This clone showed up just once. The rearrangement uses TRBV28 and TRBJ1-2; TRBD1 is a possible D gene (5 bases). Germline CDR1 is MDHEN and CDR2 is SYDVKM. Trimming stripped 2 bases from V and 5 bases from J, with 15 bases between. CDR3 length: 15 amino acids. CDR3 region: CASSLGGERTYGYTF. In nucleotides, the CDR3 is TGTGCCAGCAGTTTAGGGGGGGAAAGGACTTATGGCTACACCTTC.

The rearrangement joins TRBV15 to TRBJ2-2; D is possibly TRBD2 (6 bases). Germline CDR1 LNHNV, CDR2 YYDKDF (reference sequence). The CDR3 runs to 17 residues. V was shortened by 0 bases and J by 0 bases, with 11 bases between the two germline ends. For the CDR3, the DNA is TGTGCCACCAGCAGAGATTGGGCGGGATCGAACACCGGGGAGCTGTTTTTT. Translating gives CATSRDWAGSNTGELFF.